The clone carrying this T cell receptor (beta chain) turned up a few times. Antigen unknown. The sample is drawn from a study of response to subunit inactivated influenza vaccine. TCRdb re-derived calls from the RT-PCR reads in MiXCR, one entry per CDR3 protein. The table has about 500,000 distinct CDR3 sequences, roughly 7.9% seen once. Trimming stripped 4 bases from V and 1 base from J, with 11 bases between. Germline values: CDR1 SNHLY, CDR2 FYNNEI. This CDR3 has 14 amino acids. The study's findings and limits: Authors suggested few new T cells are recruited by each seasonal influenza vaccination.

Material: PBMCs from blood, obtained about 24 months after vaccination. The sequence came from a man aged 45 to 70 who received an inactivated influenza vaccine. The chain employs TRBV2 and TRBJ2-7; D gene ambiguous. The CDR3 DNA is TGTGCCAGCAGTGCGGACCGGGTTTCCTACGAGCAGTACTTC. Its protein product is CASSADRVSYEQYF.